This entry lists 27 T cell receptor beta chains sequenced from one sample in a study of control samples from healthy donors and cancer patients. Assay: immunoSEQ multiplex PCR; the TCRdb copy retains only in-frame clones and omits some. The data hold tens of thousands of clones, with 85% to 95% observed a single time. Sequencing was carried out using PBMCs. Source of these receptors: a woman aged 40-49 years with head and neck cancer.

This chain connects TRBV7-6 to TRBJ2-7; D tentatively fits TRBD1 or TRBD2 (5 bases each). Per germline, CDR1 SGHVS and CDR2 FNYEAQ. The CDR3 sequence is 16 residues long. Trimming pared 0 bases from V and 6 bases from J, leaving 18 bases between. DNA of the CDR3: TGTGCCAGCAGCTTAGCGCGAGGGACCACCCCCTCCGAGCAGTACTTC. As protein: CASSLARGTTPSEQYF.

V is TRBV5-5 and J is TRBJ1-6, with D perhaps matching TRBD1 (5 bases). Trimming removed 1 base from V and 7 bases from J, with 15 bases in between. This CDR3 is 16 amino acids long. Germline lookup yields CDR1 SGHKS and CDR2 YYEKEE (reference sequence). CDR3 bases: TGTGCCAGCAGCTTGATGCAAGGGACGGGGAATTCACCCCTCCACTTT. This gives the protein CASSLMQGTGNSPLHF.

The rearrangement uses TRBV2 and TRBJ2-7, with D maybe TRBD2 (6 bases). V dropped 6 bases and J dropped 3 bases, with 18 bases sitting between them. The CDR3 runs to 15 residues. Germline V CDR1 and CDR2: SNHLY, FYNNEI. The CDR3 sequence: CASSDQGLRFYEQYF. The CDR3 DNA follows: TGTGCCAGCAGCGACCAGGGACTGAGGTTCTACGAGCAGTACTTC.

The chain is built from TRBV19 and TRBJ2-1, with 12 bases that match TRBD1. The germline V gene encodes CDR1 LNHDA and CDR2 SQIVND (reference sequence). The CDR3 has 17 residues. V lost 3 bases, J lost 8 bases, and 11 bases stayed unmatched. In DNA, the CDR3 is TGTGCCAGTAGTATCAGTCGGGGACAGGGGGCGGCGGATGAGCAGTTCTTC. This codes for CASSISRGQGAADEQFF.

In its sample, this clone was seen once. The chain recombines TRBV20-1 with TRBJ2-7, with 12 bases that match TRBD2. This CDR3 region has 15 residues. Germline V gene data show CDR1 as DFQATT and CDR2 as SNEGSKA (reference sequence). The ends lost 3 bases at V and 6 bases at J; junction bases unmatched: 9. This chain's CDR3 is CSASRSSGRAREQYF. CDR3 nucleotides: TGCAGTGCTAGTAGGTCTAGCGGGAGGGCCCGCGAGCAGTACTTC.

V and J are TRBV30 and TRBJ2-7; 9 nucleotides align to TRBD1. Germline V gene sequence: CDR1 GTSNPN, CDR2 SVGIG (reference sequence). This CDR3 has 15 residues. After removal of 5 bases from V and 3 bases from J, the junction contained 11 bases not matched to a gene. The CDR3 coding sequence is TGTGCCTGGGAAGGCGCCGGGACAGGGAACTACGAGCAGTACTTC. It codes for CAWEGAGTGNYEQYF.

The chain combines TRBV25-1 with TRBJ2-1; 7 bases fit TRBD2. V was clipped by 5 bases and J by 7 bases; unmatched bases: 5. The CDR3 contains 13 residues. CDR1 MGHDK and CDR2 SYGVNS come from the germline V gene. The CDR3 loop reads CASSSVGGNEQFF. DNA of the CDR3: TGTGCCAGCAGTTCCGTGGGGGGGAATGAGCAGTTCTTC.

A single count supports this clone. The V gene is TRBV6-6, the J gene TRBJ1-3; D not certain. The CDR3 sequence is 14 residues long. The V end lost 0 bases, the J end lost 1 base, and 4 bases lay between the germline ends. From germline, CDR1 is MNHNY and CDR2 SVGAGI (reference sequence). In DNA form, the CDR3 reads TGTGCCAGCAGTTACTCGGGGTCTGGAAACACCATATATTTT. This gives the protein CASSYSGSGNTIYF.

The chain couples TRBV30 to TRBJ2-3; 8 bases are a match to TRBD1. Trimming at V came to 4 bases and at J to 2 bases, leaving 8 bases not matched to a gene. The CDR3 spans 15 residues. Germline-derived CDR1 and CDR2 are GTSNPN and SVGIG (reference sequence). DNA of the CDR3: TGTGCCTGGACTGACAGGGGCCTTCCCACAGATACGCAGTATTTT. It yields the protein CAWTDRGLPTDTQYF.

The chain is built from TRBV3-1 (or the pseudogene TRBV3-2) and TRBJ1-1, with D tentatively TRBD1 (6 bases). The germline V gene has CDR1 LGHDT and CDR2 YNNKEL (reference sequence). V gave up 4 bases and J gave up 0 bases, with 12 bases separating them. This CDR3 is built from 15 residues. The CDR3, as DNA: TGTGCCAGCAGCCCCTTCGGGACACTGAACACTGAAGCTTTCTTT. Translation: CASSPFGTLNTEAFF.

V is TRBV15 and J is TRBJ1-1; D is possibly TRBD1 (6 bases). The V end was cut by 4 bases, the J end by 0 bases, with 12 bases between. Germline V lookup: CDR1 LNHNV, CDR2 YYDKDF (reference sequence). The CDR3 loop spans 15 amino acids. DNA of the CDR3: TGTGCCACCAGCACCAGACAGGCGATGAACACTGAAGCTTTCTTT. Translating it yields CATSTRQAMNTEAFF.

The CDR3 nucleotides read TGTGCCAGCAGGGTTCCGGGACAGGGAGAAAGGGGCTACACCTTC. It yields the protein CASRVPGQGERGYTF. The V gene is TRBV27, the J gene TRBJ1-2, with 9 bases lining up with TRBD1. V dropped 6 bases and J dropped 8; count of bases not matched to a gene: 13. Germline CDR1 and CDR2: MNHEY and SMNVEV (reference sequence). The CDR3 has 15 residues.

This CDR3 is CASSPTGSNTGELFF. CDR3 coding DNA: TGTGCCAGCAGCCCAACAGGGTCCAACACCGGGGAGCTGTTTTTT. The chain is built from TRBV9 and TRBJ2-2; a weak D match, TRBD1 (6 bases). Per the germline V gene, CDR1 is SGDLS and CDR2 is YYNGEE. V gave up 4 bases and J gave up 2 bases, with 12 bases separating them. The CDR3 loop spans 15 amino acids. Using reference TRBV9 and TRBJ2-2 for the parts outside the CDR3, the full variable domain is DSGVTQTPKHLITATGQRVTLRCSPRSGDLSVYWYQQSLDQGLQFLIQYYNGEERAKGNILERFSAQQFPDLHSELNLSSLELGDSALYFCASSPTGSNTGELFFGEGSRLTVL.

The rearrangement joins TRBV29-1 to TRBJ1-6; D is possibly TRBD1 (6 bases). The V gene lost 7 bases and the J gene lost 7 bases, with 14 bases spanning the gap. CDR1 and CDR2 (germline): SQVTM, ANQGSEA. The CDR3 totals 13 residues. CDR3 bases: TGCAGCGCCAAACAGGGAGAGAATTCACCCCTCCACTTT. Encoded protein: CSAKQGENSPLHF.

The chain's CDR3 is CASSTGPGQGAWGEKLFF. The CDR3 region has the DNA TGCGCCAGCAGCACGGGGCCGGGACAGGGGGCATGGGGTGAAAAACTGTTTTTT. The chain uses TRBV5-1 and TRBJ1-4; 12 bases match TRBD1. V gave up 4 bases and J gave up 7 bases; unmatched junction bases: 14. Germline V gene sequence: CDR1 SGHRS, CDR2 YFSETQ. The CDR3 is 18 residues long.

J is TRBJ2-6 and V is TRBV28; no reliable D call. V lost 6 bases and J 4 bases, leaving 4 bases between the germline ends. Germline lookup yields CDR1 MDHEN and CDR2 SYDVKM. The CDR3 covers 12 residues. The CDR3 DNA sequence: TGTGCCAGCAGAGCAGGGGCCAACGTCCTGACTTTC. Its translation is CASRAGANVLTF.

This chain joins TRBV7-8 and TRBJ1-5; 7 bases are shared with TRBD1. There are 14 residues in the CDR3. Germline CDR1 SGHVS, CDR2 FQNEAQ. The V gene end was trimmed by 1 base and the J gene end by 4 bases; junction bases not matched to a gene: 1. DNA for the CDR3: TGTGCCAGCAGCTTAGGACAGGGTAATCAGCCCCAGCATTTT. Amino acid sequence: CASSLGQGNQPQHF.

The chain is built from TRBV19 and TRBJ1-1; maybe TRBD1 (6 bases). The germline CDR1 and CDR2 sequences are LNHDA and SQIVND (reference sequence). CDR3 length equals 14 residues. V was shortened by 5 bases and J by 0 bases, with 10 bases between the two germline ends. This CDR3 reads CASSAGEMNTEAFF. In DNA, the CDR3 is TGTGCCAGTAGTGCAGGGGAGATGAACACTGAAGCTTTCTTT.

The CDR3 nucleotides are TGTGCCTGGAGTGTAGAGGGGGCGGATGGCTACACCTTC. Its protein product is CAWSVEGADGYTF. This chain joins TRBV30 and TRBJ1-2, with TRBD1 matching 7 bases. Germline CDR1 reads GTSNPN; CDR2 reads SVGIG (reference sequence). Trimming removed 0 bases from V and 6 bases from J; junction bases left unmatched: 4. CDR3 length equals 13 residues. Full variable domain (rest looked up from reference TRBV30 and TRBJ1-2): SQTIHQWPATLVQPVGSPLSLECTVEGTSNPNLYWYRQAAGRGLQLLFYSVGIGQISSEVPQNLSASRPQDRQFILSSKKLLLSDSGFYLCAWSVEGADGYTFGSGTRLTVV.

The J gene is TRBJ1-1, the V gene TRBV6-1; D is ambiguous. Germline CDR1 and CDR2: MNHNS and SASEGT. V was trimmed by 1 base and J by 8 bases, leaving 17 bases between them. This CDR3 is built from 15 residues. The CDR3 loop reads CASSEEKVATAEAFF. The CDR3 nucleotides are TGTGCCAGCAGTGAAGAAAAAGTGGCGACGGCGGAAGCTTTCTTT.

The V and J genes are TRBV18 and TRBJ2-7, with TRBD1 matching 10 bases. J lost 7 bases, V lost 3 bases, and 6 bases had no gene match. The CDR3 has 14 residues. The germline CDR1 and CDR2 sequences are KGHSH and LQKENI. CDR3 in amino acids: CASSPGDRGREQYF. The CDR3 DNA follows: TGTGCCAGCTCACCCGGGGACAGGGGACGGGAGCAGTACTTC. Drawing the rest from reference TRBV18 and TRBJ2-7, the complete variable domain is NAGVMQNPRHLVRRRGQEARLRCSPMKGHSHVYWYRQLPEEGLKFMVYLQKENIIDESGMPKERFSAEFPKEGPSILRIQQVVRGDSAAYFCASSPGDRGREQYFGPGTRLTVT.

The chain has TRBV6-1 and TRBJ1-1; D not certain. The CDR3 loop spans 15 amino acids. V shed 2 bases and J shed 0 bases, with 10 bases lying between them. Germline V gene sequence: CDR1 MNHNS, CDR2 SASEGT. DNA of the CDR3: TGTGCCAGCAGTGAACCTGCCAGATTGAACACTGAAGCTTTCTTT. Its translation is CASSEPARLNTEAFF.

This chain connects TRBV3-1 (or the pseudogene TRBV3-2) to TRBJ1-1; D is ambiguous. The CDR3 runs to 14 residues. Trimming took off 3 bases at V and 1 base at J, with 9 bases between the two ends. Per germline, CDR1 LGHDT and CDR2 YNNKEL (reference sequence). The chain's CDR3 is CASSQSGANTEAFF. The CDR3, as DNA: TGTGCCAGCAGCCAGAGCGGAGCGAACACTGAAGCTTTCTTT.

In regard to this clone: Germline is not matched at one junction end, which may reflect a read error. The chain recombines TRBV11-3 with TRBJ1-2; tentatively, D is TRBD1 (5 bases). In germline, CDR1 is SGHNT, CDR2 YENEEA. The CDR3 sequence is 15 residues long. The CDR3 DNA sequence: TGTGCCAGCAGCCCTGGTAGGACACGTCTATGTTTAGGTCCCTTC. Translating it yields CASSPGRTRLCLGPF.

The chain couples TRBV6-1 to TRBJ1-6; D might be TRBD1 (5 bases). This CDR3 region has 16 residues. Germline V CDR1 and CDR2: MNHNS, SASEGT. V was pared by 4 bases and J by 9 bases, with 19 bases between. CDR3: CASSAGAGPSSSPLHF. In nucleotides, the CDR3 is TGTGCCAGCAGTGCCGGGGCAGGGCCGAGTAGTTCACCCCTCCACTTT.

The chain combines TRBV6-6 with TRBJ2-3; 9 nucleotides align to TRBD2. Germline CDR1 is MNHNY and CDR2 is SVGAGI (reference sequence). The V and J ends lost 10 bases and 3 bases, in that order; junction bases with no gene match: 11. This CDR3 contains 15 residues. This CDR3 reads CATQRLAGMTDTQYF. The CDR3 region has the DNA TGTGCCACCCAGCGGCTAGCGGGGATGACAGATACGCAGTATTTT.

The chain joins TRBV6-2 or TRBV6-3 to TRBJ1-5, with 9 bases lining up with TRBD1. CDR3 length: 16 residues. Trimming took 6 bases from V and 6 from J; bases not matched to a gene: 12. Germline V gene sequence: CDR1 MNHEY, CDR2 SVGEGT. CDR3: CASSQPRTGESQPQHF. CDR3 sequence (DNA): TGTGCCAGCAGCCAGCCTCGGACAGGGGAGAGTCAGCCCCAGCATTTT.